The T cell receptor beta chain under discussion was sequenced for a study of persistence of HIV-infected CD4 T cells. Cells were stimulated with CMV-infected fibroblast lysates at 8 to 10 ug/mL. Sorted nonresponding memory CD4+ T cells were CD40L-negative, CD69-negative, CD45RO-high. CD8-depleted PBMCs were stimulated less than 20 hours with anti-CD28/CD49d costimulation, CD40-blocking antibody and enfuvirtide. With respect to this clone: No antigen is known for it.

Sequencing used immunoSEQ version 4 in survey mode. Using immunoSEQ multiplex PCR, the repertoire was profiled, and TCRdb retains in-frame clones only, with some absent. This table has approximately 26,000 clones, roughly 75% appearing once. From germline, CDR1 is SGHNT and CDR2 YENEEA. The V and J ends lost 1 base and 13 bases, in that order; junction bases with no gene match: 13. The CDR3 consists of 16 residues. Study outcomes and limitations: TCR oligoclonality correlated with proviral oligoclonality in the same sorted populations.

The clonotype originates from an adult woman with HIV who was CMV-seropositive. This chain uses TRBV11-3 with TRBJ2-1; TRBD2 matches 10 bases. Material: CD4+ T cells sorted from PBMCs after roughly 18-hour stimulation, obtained from a patient who received antiretroviral therapy. The CDR3 loop is CASSLGARGLAGAQFF. For the CDR3, the DNA is TGTGCCAGCAGCTTAGGGGCTAGGGGCCTAGCGGGGGCTCAGTTCTTC.